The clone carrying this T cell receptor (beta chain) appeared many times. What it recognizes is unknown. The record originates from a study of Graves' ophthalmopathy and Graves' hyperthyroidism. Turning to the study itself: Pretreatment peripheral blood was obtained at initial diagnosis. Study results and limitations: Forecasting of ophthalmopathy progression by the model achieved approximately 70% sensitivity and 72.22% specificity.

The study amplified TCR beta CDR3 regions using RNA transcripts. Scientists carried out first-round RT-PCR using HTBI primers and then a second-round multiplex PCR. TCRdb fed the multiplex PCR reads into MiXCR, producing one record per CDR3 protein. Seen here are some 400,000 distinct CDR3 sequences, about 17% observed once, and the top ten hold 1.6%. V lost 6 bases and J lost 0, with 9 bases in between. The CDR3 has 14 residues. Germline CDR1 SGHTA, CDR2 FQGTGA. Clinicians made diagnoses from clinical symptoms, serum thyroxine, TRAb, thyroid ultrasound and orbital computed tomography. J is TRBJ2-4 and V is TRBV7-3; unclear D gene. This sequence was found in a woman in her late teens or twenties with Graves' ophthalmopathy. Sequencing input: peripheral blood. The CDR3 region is CASRVGLAKNIQYF. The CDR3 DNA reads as TGTGCCAGCAGAGTCGGTCTAGCCAAAAACATTCAGTACTTC.